These 20 T cell receptor beta chains were sequenced from one sample in a study of T cell repertoires in ileal Crohn's disease. Data came from immunoSEQ multiplex PCR; TCRdb stores just in-frame clones and leaves some out. The sample yields 15,000 or so clones, over 70% seen once. Stated time point: neoterminal ileum biopsy at postoperative endoscopy, about 6 months after surgery. Sample: ileal tissue. The receptors here all came from an adult with Crohn's disease.

The rearrangement uses TRBV5-8 and TRBJ2-5; tentatively, D is TRBD2 (6 bases). V gave up 4 bases and J gave up 1 base, with 14 bases separating them. CDR3 length: 15 amino acids. The germline V gene encodes CDR1 SGHTS and CDR2 YDEGEE. The CDR3 reads CASSKEGDLQETQYF. The CDR3 DNA reads TGTGCCAGCAGCAAGGAGGGAGACCTCCAAGAGACCCAGTACTTC.

The chain has TRBV5-4 and TRBJ1-1, with 7 bases identical to TRBD1. With V trimmed by 4 bases and J by 1 base, 4 bases remained unmatched. This CDR3 has 14 residues. Germline lookup yields CDR1 SGHNT and CDR2 YYREEE (reference sequence). CDR3 DNA: TGTGCCAGCAGCCAAGGGACAGCGAACACTGAAGCTTTCTTT. Protein sequence: CASSQGTANTEAFF.

The V gene is TRBV30, the J gene TRBJ2-1; possible D gene TRBD1, 5 bases. The CDR3 has 15 residues. Trimming pared 2 bases from V and 0 bases from J, leaving 11 bases between. Looked up from germline, CDR1 is GTSNPN and CDR2 is SVGIG (reference sequence). The CDR3 DNA reads as TGTGCCTGGAGTCACAGGCAGAGCTCCTACAATGAGCAGTTCTTC. Encoded protein: CAWSHRQSSYNEQFF. The whole variable domain, remainder taken from reference TRBV30 and TRBJ2-1, is SQTIHQWPATLVQPVGSPLSLECTVEGTSNPNLYWYRQAAGRGLQLLFYSVGIGQISSEVPQNLSASRPQDRQFILSSKKLLLSDSGFYLCAWSHRQSSYNEQFFGPGTRLTVL.

J is TRBJ2-1 and V is TRBV7-7; the match to TRBD2 covers 7 bases. Germline V gene data show CDR1 as SSHAT and CDR2 as FNYEAQ (reference sequence). The CDR3 totals 13 residues. The ends lost 0 bases at V and 10 bases at J; junction bases unmatched: 3. In DNA form, the CDR3 reads TGTGCCAGCAGCTTAGCTCAGCGGGGCGAGCAGTTCTTC. This codes for CASSLAQRGEQFF.

The chain combines TRBV30 with TRBJ1-2, with 8 bases that match TRBD1. CDR1 GTSNPN and CDR2 SVGIG come from the germline V gene (reference sequence). The V and J ends lost 8 bases and 2 bases, in that order; junction bases with no gene match: 7. The CDR3 is 13 residues long. The DNA for the CDR3 is TGTGCCCGCCGACAGGGGTCCAACTATGGCTACACCTTC. Encoded protein: CARRQGSNYGYTF.

The chain links TRBV7-2 to TRBJ2-2; 7 bases agree with TRBD1. Losses at the gene ends were 4 bases for V and 5 bases for J; bases not matched to a gene: 7. In germline, CDR1 is SGHTA, CDR2 FQGNSA. The CDR3 extends over 15 amino acids. The CDR3 DNA follows: TGTGCCAGCAGCTCCAGACAGGGCCTAACCGGGGAGCTGTTTTTT. Protein sequence: CASSSRQGLTGELFF.

The chain is built from TRBV7-7 and TRBJ2-5; TRBD1 agrees at 8 bases. This CDR3 region has 15 residues. Trimming at V came to 5 bases and at J to 5 bases, leaving 10 bases not matched to a gene. Germline-derived CDR1 and CDR2 are SSHAT and FNYEAQ (reference sequence). CDR3 bases: TGTGCCAGCAGCCCCTGGACAGGGCCTCAGGAGACCCAGTACTTC. This sequence encodes CASSPWTGPQETQYF.

This clone was observed once. The chain recombines TRBV4-3 with TRBJ1-4, with D hard to call. Trimming pared 0 bases from V and 5 bases from J, leaving 10 bases between. The CDR3 consists of 15 residues. The V gene's germline CDR1 is LGHNA and CDR2 YSLEER. CDR3 in DNA: TGCGCCAGCAGCCAAGAAGGAGGCAGAAATGAAAAACTGTTTTTT. Translation: CASSQEGGRNEKLFF.

The rearrangement links TRBV7-2 to TRBJ2-1, with D unclear. The germline V and J ends were trimmed by 0 bases and 8 bases, with 5 bases remaining between them. CDR3 length equals 12 residues. Germline values: CDR1 SGHTA, CDR2 FQGNSA. CDR3 protein: CASSLAVHEQFF. The CDR3 DNA sequence: TGTGCCAGCAGCTTAGCGGTCCATGAGCAGTTCTTC.

The V call is TRBV2, the J call TRBJ1-5; D not certain. The V end was cut by 8 bases, the J end by 2 bases, with 16 bases between. Germline V gene sequence: CDR1 SNHLY, CDR2 FYNNEI. There are 15 residues in the CDR3. The CDR3 region is CASQPLSDGNQPQHF. The CDR3 DNA follows: TGTGCCAGCCAACCCTTATCAGATGGCAATCAGCCCCAGCATTTT.

This chain connects TRBV6-6 to TRBJ1-6; weak D call: TRBD1 (5 bases). The CDR3 has 13 amino acids. V lost 0 bases and J 10 bases, leaving 7 bases between the germline ends. Germline V gene lookup returns CDR1 MNHNY and CDR2 SVGAGI (reference sequence). The CDR3, as DNA: TGTGCCAGCAGTTACTCCAGGGACTCACCCCTCCACTTT. Amino acid sequence: CASSYSRDSPLHF.

The rearrangement links TRBV10-3 to TRBJ1-1; the match to TRBD1 covers 8 bases. CDR3 length: 14 amino acids. Trimming took 6 bases from V and 5 from J; bases not matched to a gene: 8. Germline V gene sequence: CDR1 ENHRY, CDR2 SYGVKD. CDR3 nucleotide sequence: TGTGCCATCAGAAAAGACAGGGGTCGTACTGAAGCTTTCTTT. It translates to CAIRKDRGRTEAFF.

V usage is TRBV6-5 and J usage is TRBJ1-2, with 7 bases lining up with TRBD1. The CDR3 sequence is 14 residues long. The V gene's germline CDR1 is MNHEY and CDR2 SVGAGI. The J segment lost 4 bases and the V segment lost 5 bases, leaving 7 bases of the junction unmatched. CDR3 nucleotides: TGTGCCAGCAGTCTCCGGGACAGCATCTATGGCTACACCTTC. Protein product: CASSLRDSIYGYTF.

This clone has more than one count but fewer than ten. The chain combines TRBV7-9 with TRBJ1-1; D ambiguous. The length of the CDR3 is 9 residues. Trimming removed 9 bases from V and 5 bases from J, with 4 bases in between. Germline loops: CDR1 SEHNR, CDR2 FQNEAQ (reference sequence). The CDR3 sequence: CASSTEAFF. CDR3 DNA: TGTGCCAGTAGTACTGAAGCTTTCTTT.

This clone showed up just a few times. This chain's CDR3 is CASTPSGLASGYGDTQYF. CDR3 DNA sequence: TGTGCCAGTACCCCAAGCGGACTAGCGTCAGGGTACGGAGATACGCAGTATTTT. This chain joins TRBV19 and TRBJ2-3; 9 bases agree with TRBD2. CDR3 length: 18 amino acids. Per the germline V gene, CDR1 is LNHDA and CDR2 is SQIVND (reference sequence). Trimming removed 7 bases from V and 5 bases from J; junction bases left unmatched: 19.

The chain carries TRBV27 and TRBJ1-6; D is ambiguous. The length of the CDR3 is 13 residues. The germline V and J ends were trimmed by 8 bases and 0 bases, with 5 bases remaining between them. From germline, CDR1 is MNHEY and CDR2 SMNVEV (reference sequence). The CDR3 here is CASASSYNSPLHF. For the CDR3, the DNA is TGTGCCAGCGCTAGCTCCTATAATTCACCCCTCCACTTT.

The chain links TRBV6-1 to TRBJ2-5, with D perhaps matching TRBD1 (5 bases). Germline CDR1 MNHNS, CDR2 SASEGT. Trimming stripped 8 bases from V and 4 bases from J, with 11 bases between. CDR3 length equals 12 residues. CDR3 in amino acids: CASAGTGETQYF. The CDR3 DNA sequence: TGTGCCAGCGCAGGTACAGGAGAGACCCAGTACTTC.

CDR3 sequence (DNA): TGTGCCAGCTCACCACGGGAGGGAGAAGATACGCAGTATTTT. It specifies CASSPREGEDTQYF. The chain uses TRBV18 and TRBJ2-3, with TRBD2 matching over 7 bases. The junction had 3 bases not matched to a gene; V was cut back by 1 base and J by 5 bases. Germline V CDR1 and CDR2: KGHSH, LQKENI. This CDR3 is built from 14 residues.

This clone occurred a few times. CDR3 DNA: TGCGCCAGCAGCTGGGACAGTTCCTACGAGCAGTACTTC. Amino acid sequence: CASSWDSSYEQYF. The chain uses TRBV5-1 and TRBJ2-7; 7 bases align to TRBD1. V was clipped by 3 bases and J by 1 base; unmatched bases: 1. Germline CDR1 SGHRS, CDR2 YFSETQ. CDR3 size: 13 residues.

The chain recombines TRBV6-5 with TRBJ1-3; unclear D gene. V was shortened by 9 bases and J by 0 bases, with 15 bases between the two germline ends. The CDR3 extends over 15 amino acids. Germline V gives CDR1 MNHEY, CDR2 SVGAGI. The CDR3 loop is CASQRVGVSGNTIYF. The CDR3 nucleotides read TGTGCCAGTCAAAGGGTCGGGGTCTCTGGAAACACCATATATTTT.